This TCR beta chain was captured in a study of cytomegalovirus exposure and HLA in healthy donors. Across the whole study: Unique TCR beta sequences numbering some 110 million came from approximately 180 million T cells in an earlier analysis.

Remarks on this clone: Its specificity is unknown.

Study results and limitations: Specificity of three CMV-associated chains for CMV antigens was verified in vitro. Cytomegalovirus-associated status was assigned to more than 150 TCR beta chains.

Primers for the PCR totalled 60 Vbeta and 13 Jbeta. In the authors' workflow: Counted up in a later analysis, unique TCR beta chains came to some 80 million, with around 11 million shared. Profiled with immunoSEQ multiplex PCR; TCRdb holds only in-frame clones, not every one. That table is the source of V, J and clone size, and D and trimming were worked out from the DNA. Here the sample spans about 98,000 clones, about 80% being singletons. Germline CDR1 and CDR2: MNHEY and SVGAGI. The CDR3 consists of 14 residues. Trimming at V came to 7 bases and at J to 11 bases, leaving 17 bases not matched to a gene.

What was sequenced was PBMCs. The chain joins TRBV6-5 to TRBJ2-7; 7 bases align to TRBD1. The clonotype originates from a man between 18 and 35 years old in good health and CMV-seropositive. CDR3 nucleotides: TGTGCCAGCATTAAAATGGGACAGCCTTTACGAGAGTACTTC. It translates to CASIKMGQPLREYF.